A single T cell receptor beta chain is shown here with its context. Its antigen remains unidentified. The data originate from a study of cytomegalovirus exposure and HLA in healthy donors. Per the germline V gene, CDR1 is LGHNT and CDR2 is FRNRAP. The length of the CDR3 is 15 residues. V was cut by 6 bases and J by 8 bases, with 20 bases left in between. Study-level findings and limits: The tendency of first-cohort TCR clusters to co-occur in the 100 to 150 validation repertoires was identified by a subsequent analysis.

Using immunoSEQ multiplex PCR, the repertoire was profiled, and TCRdb retains in-frame clones only, with some absent. The sample carries about 120,000 clones, approximately 90% recorded once. The sequence derives from a woman aged 18 to 35 in good health and CMV-seropositive. Sequenced: PBMCs. The chain combines TRBV12-5 with TRBJ2-1; a possible D gene is TRBD2 (6 bases). The chain's CDR3 is CASGLHRGARHEQFF. CDR3 coding DNA: TGTGCTAGTGGCCTACACCGCGGGGCACGCCATGAGCAGTTCTTC.